This TCR beta chain was identified in a study of CD8+ T cells in alopecia areata. Noted treatment: oral pan-JAK inhibitor, 5-10 mg twice daily. Lesional scalp tissue (obtained by punch biopsy) and peripheral blood were collected from alopecia areata patients. This CDR3 contains 13 residues. Trimming removed 4 bases from V and 2 bases from J; junction bases left unmatched: 5. Germline V gene lookup returns CDR1 SQVTM and CDR2 ANQGSEA. A note on this clone: The antigen remains unidentified.

Reverse transcription of extracted RNA yielded cDNA, which provided the sequencing template. The data were produced by immunoSEQ multiplex PCR, yet TCRdb's version contains in-frame clones alone and is incomplete. The data show more than 150,000 clones, 45% to 75% seen once. Study conclusions and caveats: With just one nonresponder, it is still uncertain whether baseline CD8+ expansion relates to response.

The chain links TRBV29-1 to TRBJ2-7, with TRBD1 matching 7 bases. This clonotype was sampled from a human donor with alopecia areata. Sequenced material: CD4+ T cells sorted from blood, taken at week 4, from a patient treated with tofacitinib. CDR3 region: CSVVGGQAYEQYF. The CDR3, as DNA: TGCAGCGTTGTTGGAGGACAGGCCTACGAGCAGTACTTC.